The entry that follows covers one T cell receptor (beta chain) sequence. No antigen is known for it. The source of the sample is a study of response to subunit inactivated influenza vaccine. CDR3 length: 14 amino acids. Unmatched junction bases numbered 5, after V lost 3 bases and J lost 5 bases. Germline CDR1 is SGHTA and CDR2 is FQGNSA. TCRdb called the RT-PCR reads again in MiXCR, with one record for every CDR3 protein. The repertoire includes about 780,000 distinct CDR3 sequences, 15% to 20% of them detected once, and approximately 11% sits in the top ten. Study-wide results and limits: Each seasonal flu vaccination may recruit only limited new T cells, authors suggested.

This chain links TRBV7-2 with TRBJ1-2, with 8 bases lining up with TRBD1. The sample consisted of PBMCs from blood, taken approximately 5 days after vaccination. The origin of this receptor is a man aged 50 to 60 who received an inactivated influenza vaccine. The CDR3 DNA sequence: TGTGCCAGCAGCTTCCCAGGGGGCGGGTATGGCTACACCTTC. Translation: CASSFPGGGYGYTF.